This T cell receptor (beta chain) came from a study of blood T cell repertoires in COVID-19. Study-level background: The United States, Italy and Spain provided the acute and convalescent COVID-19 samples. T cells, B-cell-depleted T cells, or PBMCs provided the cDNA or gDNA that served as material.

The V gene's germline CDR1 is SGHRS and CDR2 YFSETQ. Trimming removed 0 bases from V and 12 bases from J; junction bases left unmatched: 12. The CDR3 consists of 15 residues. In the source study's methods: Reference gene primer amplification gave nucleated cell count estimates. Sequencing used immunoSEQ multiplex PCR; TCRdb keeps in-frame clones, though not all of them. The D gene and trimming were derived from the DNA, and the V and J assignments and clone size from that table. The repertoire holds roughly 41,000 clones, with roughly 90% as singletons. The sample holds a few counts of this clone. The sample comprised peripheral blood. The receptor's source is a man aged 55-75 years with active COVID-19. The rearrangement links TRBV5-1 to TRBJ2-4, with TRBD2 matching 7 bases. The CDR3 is CASSLGASGLADQYF. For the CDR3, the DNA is TGCGCCAGCAGCTTGGGGGCTAGCGGCCTCGCGGATCAGTACTTC.